The rows below give T cell receptor beta chains drawn from one sample of a study of Graves' ophthalmopathy and Graves' hyperthyroidism. TCRdb itself ran the multiplex PCR reads through MiXCR, one entry per CDR3 protein. The sample lists 150,000 to 200,000 distinct CDR3 sequences; approximately 40% were seen once. The sample was peripheral blood. The receptors stem from a man aged 25-45 years with Graves' ophthalmopathy. The CDR3 runs from the conserved cysteine through the conserved F or W. Fields, in order: CDR3 DNA, CDR3 protein, D gene, clone size, J gene, V gene. D genes are given only for firm matches. The listing skips clone size in some rows; elsewhere it reads once, few, many or a size class.

cdr3_nt: TGTGCCAGCAGTTTTATCAGCTCCTACGAGCAGTACTTC
cdr3_aa: CASSFISSYEQYF
d_call: .
clone_size: many
j_call: TRBJ2-7
v_call: TRBV12-3/TRBV12-4

cdr3_nt: TGCAGTGCTAGAGAGGGCAGTTTCTCGGGGCTTAAGGGTTTGCAGTACTTC
cdr3_aa: CSAREGSFSGLKGLQYF
d_call: .
clone_size: .
j_call: TRBJ2-7
v_call: TRBV20-1

cdr3_nt: TGCAGCGTTGAAAAACCCAGGGAAGGGGCCTACGAGCAGTACTTC
cdr3_aa: CSVEKPREGAYEQYF
d_call: .
clone_size: many
j_call: TRBJ2-7
v_call: TRBV29-1

cdr3_nt: TGCAGCGGACTGATGAGGGGTGAAGCTTTCTTT
cdr3_aa: CSGLMRGEAFF
d_call: .
clone_size: few
j_call: TRBJ1-1
v_call: TRBV29-1

cdr3_nt: TGTGCCAGCAGTTACGGACAGAAAAGCAACTATGGCTACACCTTC
cdr3_aa: CASSYGQKSNYGYTF
d_call: .
clone_size: many
j_call: TRBJ1-2
v_call: TRBV6-5

cdr3_nt: TGTGCCAGTACGGTAACGGTGTATGGGGAGACCCAGTACTTC
cdr3_aa: CASTVTVYGETQYF
d_call: .
clone_size: .
j_call: TRBJ2-5
v_call: TRBV19

cdr3_nt: TGTGCCAGCAGTTACAGGGGGGAGAACACTGAAGCTTTCTTT
cdr3_aa: CASSYRGENTEAFF
d_call: .
clone_size: .
j_call: TRBJ1-1
v_call: TRBV6-5

cdr3_nt: TGTGCCTGGAGTGTTCCGGCAGGCAATGGGGCCAACGTCCTGACTTTC
cdr3_aa: CAWSVPAGNGANVLTF
d_call: .
clone_size: many
j_call: TRBJ2-6
v_call: TRBV30

cdr3_nt: TGTGCCAGCAGTTTAACGGCAGGGGCCAGAGAGACCCAGTACTTC
cdr3_aa: CASSLTAGARETQYF
d_call: .
clone_size: many
j_call: TRBJ2-5
v_call: TRBV28

cdr3_nt: TGTGCCAGCAGTCCCGGACATGGAGTACCCACTAACTATGGCTACACCTTC
cdr3_aa: CASSPGHGVPTNYGYTF
d_call: .
clone_size: many
j_call: TRBJ1-2
v_call: TRBV12-3/TRBV12-4

cdr3_nt: TGTGCCAGCAGCGTAGGGCCGGACGACGCTGAAGCTTTCTTT
cdr3_aa: CASSVGPDDAEAFF
d_call: .
clone_size: few
j_call: TRBJ1-1
v_call: TRBV28

cdr3_nt: TGTGCCAGCAGCCCCGAGACAGGGGGAGCCAAAAACATTCAGTACTTC
cdr3_aa: CASSPETGGAKNIQYF
d_call: TRBD1
clone_size: .
j_call: TRBJ2-4
v_call: TRBV7-2

cdr3_nt: TGCAGTGCTAGAGATATAAAGGGGTTTGACGAGCAGTACTTC
cdr3_aa: CSARDIKGFDEQYF
d_call: .
clone_size: many
j_call: TRBJ2-7
v_call: TRBV20-1

cdr3_nt: TGTGCCAGCGGGTCCCTTTCCTGGGAGGGCCAGGGAGAGACCCAGTACTTC
cdr3_aa: CASGSLSWEGQGETQYF
d_call: TRBD2
clone_size: many
j_call: TRBJ2-5
v_call: TRBV27

cdr3_nt: TGCAGTGCTCACACAGGAGTGAGGGGCGCAGAGCCCCAGCATTTT
cdr3_aa: CSAHTGVRGAEPQHF
d_call: .
clone_size: many
j_call: TRBJ1-5
v_call: TRBV20-1

cdr3_nt: TGTGCCAGCACTCCGGACAGCAAGGCCGGGGAGCTGTTTTTT
cdr3_aa: CASTPDSKAGELFF
d_call: .
clone_size: .
j_call: TRBJ2-2
v_call: TRBV6-1

cdr3_nt: TGTGCCAGCAGCGTAGGGACAGGGACTGGCTACACCTTC
cdr3_aa: CASSVGTGTGYTF
d_call: TRBD1
clone_size: .
j_call: TRBJ1-2
v_call: TRBV9

cdr3_nt: TGTGCCAGCAGCTCTAGCGGGAATCAAGAGACCCAGTACTTC
cdr3_aa: CASSSSGNQETQYF
d_call: TRBD2
clone_size: many
j_call: TRBJ2-5
v_call: TRBV7-9

cdr3_nt: TGTGCCAGCAGTGGACAGGGGGGAAATTCACCCCTCCACTTT
cdr3_aa: CASSGQGGNSPLHF
d_call: TRBD1
clone_size: few
j_call: TRBJ1-6
v_call: TRBV6-1

cdr3_nt: TGTGCCAGCAGTTACTCGAACAGGGGGGGGTTGTACTTC
cdr3_aa: CASSYSNRGGLYF
d_call: .
clone_size: many
j_call: TRBJ2-7
v_call: TRBV6-5